Below, 13 T cell receptor beta chains from the same sample are listed, as sequenced in a study of T cells in Graves' hyperthyroidism and ophthalmopathy. Amplified TCR beta CDR3 regions derived from RNA transcripts. HTBI primers drove first-round RT-PCR of the TCR CDR3. Each CDR3 protein gets one entry after TCRdb re-called the multiplex PCR reads with MiXCR. The table records about 180,000 distinct CDR3 sequences, over 15% of them present only once. The specimen sequenced was blood. These receptors originate from a woman aged 50 to 65 with Graves' hyperthyroidism.

This clonotype came up many times. V is TRBV5-1 and J is TRBJ1-6, with 11 bases aligning to TRBD1. This CDR3 has 14 amino acids. The germline V gene encodes CDR1 SGHRS and CDR2 YFSETQ. V lost 3 bases, J lost 7 bases, and 0 bases stayed unmatched. CDR3 region: CASSWDRGNSPLHF. The CDR3 DNA is TGCGCCAGCAGCTGGGACAGGGGGAATTCACCCCTCCACTTT.

The gene calls are TRBV28 and TRBJ1-6, with TRBD1 matching over 10 bases. Germline CDR1 MDHEN, CDR2 SYDVKM. J gave up 5 bases and V 9 bases, and 7 bases lay outside the gene matches. The CDR3 sequence is 15 residues long. CDR3 sequence reads: CASVIGQGDNSPLHF. Written as DNA, the CDR3 is TGTGCCAGTGTAATTGGACAGGGGGATAATTCACCCCTCCACTTT.

This clonotype was found many times. J is TRBJ2-5 and V is TRBV6-1; possible D gene TRBD2, 5 bases. The CDR3 has 14 amino acids. Per the germline V gene, CDR1 is MNHNS and CDR2 is SASEGT. Between the trimmed V and J ends, which lost 5 bases and 1 base, there was a span of 11 bases. In DNA form, the CDR3 reads TGTGCCAGCAGTTTGCTCCGGGGCCAAGAGACCCAGTACTTC. This encodes CASSLLRGQETQYF.

In this sample, this clonotype turned up many times. The chain carries TRBV2 and TRBJ2-7; D is unresolved. CDR3 length: 13 amino acids. V was cut by 4 bases and J by 1 base, with 8 bases left in between. Germline V gene data show CDR1 as SNHLY and CDR2 as FYNNEI. The CDR3: CASSAGVSYEQYF. The CDR3 DNA reads TGTGCCAGCAGTGCTGGGGTTTCCTACGAGCAGTACTTC.

This clonotype was seen a few times. The rearrangement uses TRBV6-2 or TRBV6-3 and TRBJ2-3, with D perhaps TRBD1 (7 bases). The CDR3 spans 15 residues. Germline CDR1 is MNHEY and CDR2 is SVGEGT. Trimming removed 7 bases at V and 0 bases at J, with 14 bases between. CDR3: CASKTGEASTDTQYF. The CDR3 bases are TGTGCCAGCAAAACAGGGGAGGCTAGCACAGATACGCAGTATTTT.

This clonotype turned up a few times. The rearrangement joins TRBV4-1 to TRBJ2-2; 8 bases map to TRBD2. The CDR3 length is 18 residues. Germline CDR1 reads MGHRA; CDR2 reads YSYEKL. J gave up 3 bases and V 3 bases, and 12 bases lay outside the gene matches. The CDR3 DNA sequence: TGCGCCAGCAGCCACCCCAACGGGGGGGAGAGGTACACCGGGGAGCTGTTTTTT. The encoded protein is CASSHPNGGERYTGELFF.

This clonotype was observed many times. CDR3 DNA: TGTGCCAGCAGCGTAGGGGTGGGGGAAAACAATGAGCAGTTCTTC. Encoded protein: CASSVGVGENNEQFF. J is TRBJ2-1 and V is TRBV9; D possibly matches TRBD1 or TRBD2 (5 bases each). Trimming cost V 0 bases and J 5 bases, with 12 bases left between them. Germline V gene sequence: CDR1 SGDLS, CDR2 YYNGEE. This CDR3 has 15 residues.

This clonotype was found many times. The V call is TRBV2, the J call TRBJ1-1; 10 bases are a match to TRBD1. J gave up 4 bases and V 8 bases, and 16 bases lay outside the gene matches. The CDR3 extends over 17 amino acids. The germline V gene encodes CDR1 SNHLY and CDR2 FYNNEI. CDR3 bases: TGTGCCAGCTCTCCGGGACAGGGGCGCCTTCTGGGCACTGAAGCTTTCTTT. Encoded protein: CASSPGQGRLLGTEAFF. The full variable domain, its missing parts supplied by reference TRBV2 and TRBJ1-1, is EPEVTQTPSHQVTQMGQEVILRCVPISNHLYFYWYRQILGQKVEFLVSFYNNEISEKSEIFDDQFSVERPDGSNFTLKIRSTKLEDSAMYFCASSPGQGRLLGTEAFFGQGTRLTVV.

Many counts were recorded for this clonotype. V usage is TRBV7-2 and J usage is TRBJ2-1, with D unresolved. The CDR3 length is 12 residues. From germline, CDR1 is SGHTA and CDR2 FQGNSA. Deletions cut 3 bases from V and 10 bases from J, with 10 bases between. The CDR3 is CASSFSAEEQFF. CDR3 nucleotide sequence: TGTGCCAGCAGCTTCTCGGCCGAGGAGCAGTTCTTC.

There are many counts of this clonotype. The chain employs TRBV5-4 and TRBJ2-5, with D possibly TRBD1 on 6 matching bases. Germline values: CDR1 SGHNT, CDR2 YYREEE (reference sequence). The V and J ends lost 4 bases and 2 bases respectively, with 15 bases between them. The CDR3 extends over 15 amino acids. CDR3 amino acids: CASSRDIGQQETQYF. DNA for the CDR3: TGTGCCAGCAGCCGCGACATAGGACAGCAAGAGACCCAGTACTTC. Full variable domain (remainder filled in from reference TRBV5-4 and TRBJ2-5): ETGVTQSPTHLIKTRGQQVTLRCSSQSGHNTVSWYQQALGQGPQFIFQYYREEENGRGNFPPRFSGLQFPNYSSELNVNALELDDSALYLCASSRDIGQQETQYFGPGTRLLVL.

The chain combines TRBV19 with TRBJ2-3, with a weak D call TRBD2 (5 bases). Per germline, CDR1 LNHDA and CDR2 SQIVND (reference sequence). The CDR3 is 12 residues long. Between the trimmed V and J ends, which lost 6 bases and 8 bases, there was a span of 12 bases. CDR3 loop: CASSQAASTQYF. The CDR3 coding sequence is TGTGCCAGTAGCCAAGCGGCAAGTACGCAGTATTTT.

This clonotype was seen a few times. The chain carries TRBV3-1 and TRBJ2-6, with TRBD1 matching over 7 bases. The CDR3 covers 18 residues. V lost 0 bases and J lost 3; bases outside the gene matches: 8. Looked up from germline, CDR1 is LGHDT and CDR2 is YNNKEL (reference sequence). The CDR3 coding sequence is TGTGCCAGCAGCCAAGAAGGAGACAGGGTACTTGGGGCCAACGTCCTGACTTTC. Translation: CASSQEGDRVLGANVLTF.

In this sample, this clonotype turned up many times. CDR3 amino acids: CSGLTPIPLNEQFF. DNA of the CDR3: TGCAGTGGTTTGACTCCTATCCCGCTAAATGAGCAGTTCTTC. This chain connects TRBV20-1 to TRBJ2-1; D not certain. V was trimmed by 7 bases and J by 7 bases, leaving 20 bases between them. The V gene's germline CDR1 is DFQATT and CDR2 SNEGSKA (reference sequence). CDR3 length: 14 amino acids.